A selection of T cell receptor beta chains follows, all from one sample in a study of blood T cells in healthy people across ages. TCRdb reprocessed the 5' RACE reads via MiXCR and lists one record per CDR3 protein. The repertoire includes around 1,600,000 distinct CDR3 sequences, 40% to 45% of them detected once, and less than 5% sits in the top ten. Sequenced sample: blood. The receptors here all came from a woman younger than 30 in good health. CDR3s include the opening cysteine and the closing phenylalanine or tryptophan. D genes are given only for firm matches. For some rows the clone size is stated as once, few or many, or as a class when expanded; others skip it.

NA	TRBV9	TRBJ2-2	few	TGTGCCAGCAGCGTAGATAGTGCCGGTCCAGGGGAGCTGTTTTTT	CASSVDSAGPGELFF
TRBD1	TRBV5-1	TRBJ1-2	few	TGCGCCAGCAGCCCACAGGGGGAAGAATATGGCTACACCTTC	CASSPQGEEYGYTF
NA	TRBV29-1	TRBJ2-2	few	TGCAGCGTTGTTGGGGGCGCGAACACCGGGGAGCTGTTTTTT	CSVVGGANTGELFF
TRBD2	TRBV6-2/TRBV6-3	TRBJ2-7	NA	TGTGCCAGCAACCCAGCGGGGGGCTTGGGACGCGAGCAGTACTTC	CASNPAGGLGREQYF
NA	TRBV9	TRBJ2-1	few	TGTGCCAGCAGCGTAGGCCCGGGGGTGGCGTCTGAGCAGTTCTTC	CASSVGPGVASEQFF
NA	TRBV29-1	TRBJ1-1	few	TGCAGCGTAAGCAGAGGGGGAGGCACTGAAGCTTTCTTT	CSVSRGGGTEAFF
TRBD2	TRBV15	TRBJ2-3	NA	TGTGCCACCAGCAGACTTCTAGCGGGGGGGCCTGGAGATACGCAGTATTTT	CATSRLLAGGPGDTQYF
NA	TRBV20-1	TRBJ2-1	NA	TGCAGTGCTAGGTTTGGGGGTTCCTACAATGAGCAGTTCTTC	CSARFGGSYNEQFF
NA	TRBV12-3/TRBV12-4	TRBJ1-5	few	TGTGCCAGCAGGGACGGAAATAGCAATCAGCCCCAGCATTTT	CASRDGNSNQPQHF
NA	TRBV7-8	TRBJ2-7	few	TGTGCCAGCAGCTTAGGTGAGGGGTACAGCTCCTACGAGCAGTACTTC	CASSLGEGYSSYEQYF
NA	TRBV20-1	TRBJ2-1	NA	TGCAGTGCTAGGTCGACAGGGTTTAGGAGGGGCTCCTACAATGAGCAGTTCTTC	CSARSTGFRRGSYNEQFF
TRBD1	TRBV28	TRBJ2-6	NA	TGTGCCAGCAGTTCCTCCCGACAGGGTCGGGGAGGGGCCAACGTCCTGACTTTC	CASSSSRQGRGGANVLTF
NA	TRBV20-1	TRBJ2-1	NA	TGCAGTGCTGGAGATTACAGGGAACATGAGCAGTTCTTC	CSAGDYREHEQFF
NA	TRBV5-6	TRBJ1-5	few	TGTGCCAGCAGCTCCCACGATAATCAGCCCCAGCATTTT	CASSSHDNQPQHF
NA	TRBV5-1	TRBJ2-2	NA	TGCGCCAGCAGCCTTCAAGACTGGAGGGTCGGCACCGGGGAGCTGTTTTTT	CASSLQDWRVGTGELFF
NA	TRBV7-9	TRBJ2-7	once	TGTGCCAGCAGCAGGCCTGATTCCTACGAGCAGTACTTC	CASSRPDSYEQYF
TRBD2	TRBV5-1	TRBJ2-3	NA	TGCGCCAGCAGCCCACGGGGACTAGCGACTGGGATCGCAGATACGCAGTATTTT	CASSPRGLATGIADTQYF
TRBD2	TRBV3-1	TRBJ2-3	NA	TGTGCCAGCAGCCAAGATCTGGCGGGAGGATCAACTAGCACAGATACGCAGTATTTT	CASSQDLAGGSTSTDTQYF
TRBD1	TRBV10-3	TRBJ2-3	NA	TGTGCCATCAAGGGGGCGGCGATTGGAGATACGCAGTATTTT	CAIKGAAIGDTQYF
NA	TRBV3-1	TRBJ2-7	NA	TGTGCCAGCAGCCAAGATATGGGGAGGCGCTACGAGCAGTACTTC	CASSQDMGRRYEQYF
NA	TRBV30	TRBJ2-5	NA	TGTGCCTGGAGTGTTTTAAGAGAGACCCGGTACTTC	CAWSVLRETRYF
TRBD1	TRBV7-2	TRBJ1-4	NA	TGTGCCAGCAGCTCTCACTCGACAGGGAATGAAAAACTGTTTTTT	CASSSHSTGNEKLFF
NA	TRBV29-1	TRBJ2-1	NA	TGCAGCACAGACAGGAGCTCCTACAATGAGCAGTTCTTC	CSTDRSSYNEQFF
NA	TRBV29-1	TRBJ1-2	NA	TGCAGCGTTGGCCTCAGGCACGGTCGTATACATGACTACACCTTC	CSVGLRHGRIHDYTF
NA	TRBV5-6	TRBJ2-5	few	TGTGCCAGCAGCACGGGCCTAACCTCCCAAGAGACCCAGTACTTC	CASSTGLTSQETQYF
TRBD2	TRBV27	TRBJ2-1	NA	TGTGCCAGCAGTTTAATGCGGGAGGGCCGCAGTGAGCAGTTCTTC	CASSLMREGRSEQFF
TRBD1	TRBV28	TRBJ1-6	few	TGTGCCAGCAGTATTCCCGGGACAGGCAACTCACCCCTCCACTTT	CASSIPGTGNSPLHF
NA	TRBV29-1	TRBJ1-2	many	TGCAGCGTTGAGGTCAGTCGAGGCTACACCTTC	CSVEVSRGYTF
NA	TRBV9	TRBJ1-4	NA	TGTGCCAGCAGCGTAGCTGGTGGGGGCAATAATGAAAAACTGTTTTTT	CASSVAGGGNNEKLFF
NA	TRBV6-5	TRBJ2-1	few	TGTGCCAGCAGTTACTCTTCAGGGTATCTGGAGCAGTTCTTC	CASSYSSGYLEQFF
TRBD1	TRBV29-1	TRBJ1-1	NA	TGCAGCGTCGTGACAGGGGGTAGGCTAGCTTTCTTT	CSVVTGGRLAFF
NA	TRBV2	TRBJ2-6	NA	TGTGCCAGCAGCGACAGGAGCTCTGGGGCCAACGTCCTGACTTTC	CASSDRSSGANVLTF
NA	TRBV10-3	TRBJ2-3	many	TGTGCCATCAGTGAGTCGGGGCCCCTCCCAGATACGCAGTATTTT	CAISESGPLPDTQYF
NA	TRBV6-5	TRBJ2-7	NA	TGTGCCAGCTCCATAGGGACTTTTGGCTACGGGCAGTACTTC	CASSIGTFGYGQYF
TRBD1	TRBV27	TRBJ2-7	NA	TGTGCCAGCAGTGCAACAGGGGGCTACGAGCAGTACTTC	CASSATGGYEQYF
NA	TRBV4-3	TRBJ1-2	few	TGCGCCAGCAGCCAAGAGTCAGGGAACTATGGCTACACCTTC	CASSQESGNYGYTF
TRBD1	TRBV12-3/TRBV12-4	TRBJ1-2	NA	TGTGCCAGCACCTTGAAGCTAAGCTCAGGGGGTGGCTATGGCTACACCTTC	CASTLKLSSGGGYGYTF
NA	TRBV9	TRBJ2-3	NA	TGTGCCAGCAGTTCCGGGACCTCCACGAGCACAGATACGCAGTATTTT	CASSSGTSTSTDTQYF
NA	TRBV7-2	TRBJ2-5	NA	TGTGCCAGCAGCTTCGCGGAGGGAGGAAAGACCCAGTACTTC	CASSFAEGGKTQYF
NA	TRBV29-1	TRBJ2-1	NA	TGCAGCGTCGGGACCCTCCTGGGGGATGAGCAGTTCTTC	CSVGTLLGDEQFF
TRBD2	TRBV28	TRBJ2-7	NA	TGTGCCAGCAGTTTCCAGACTAGCGGCACCTACGAGCAGTACTTC	CASSFQTSGTYEQYF
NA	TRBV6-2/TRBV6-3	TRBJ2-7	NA	TGTGCCAGCAGTTACTCGACGGCCAGCCACTACGAGCAGTACTTC	CASSYSTASHYEQYF
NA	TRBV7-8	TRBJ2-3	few	TGTGCCAGCAGCTTAGGTGTCGGGGGGCTCGCAGATACGCAGTATTTT	CASSLGVGGLADTQYF